A single T cell receptor (beta chain) is shown here with its context. As handled by the study authors: Reference gene primer amplification yielded estimated nucleated cell counts. Profiling relied on immunoSEQ multiplex PCR, and the TCRdb table lists in-frame clones only, not all of them. D and trimming were read from the DNA, whereas the V and J calls and clone size are those reported in that table. Among hundreds of thousands of clones listed, about 86% were seen once. The source of the sample is a study of blood T cell repertoires in COVID-19. About the research overall: Material from acute and convalescent COVID-19 was sourced from the United States, Italy and Spain. Sources were T cells, B-cell-depleted T cells, or PBMCs; the material itself was cDNA or gDNA.

Across roughly 25 US areas, participants ranged in age from about 18 to 89 years. The TCR was taken from a woman aged 45-65 years with acute COVID-19. Specimen: PBMCs or T cells enriched from blood (not recorded which).

Written as DNA, the CDR3 is TGTGCCAGCAGTTTTCCGCGACAGGGGGCGCCGGGCACTGAAGCTTTCTTT. Translated, it gives CASSFPRQGAPGTEAFF. V gene TRBV28 combines with J gene TRBJ1-1; 10 bases map to TRBD1. The CDR3 is 17 amino acids. CDR1 is MDHEN and CDR2 is SYDVKM in the germline V gene. J lost 4 bases, V lost 3 bases, and 11 bases had no gene match.